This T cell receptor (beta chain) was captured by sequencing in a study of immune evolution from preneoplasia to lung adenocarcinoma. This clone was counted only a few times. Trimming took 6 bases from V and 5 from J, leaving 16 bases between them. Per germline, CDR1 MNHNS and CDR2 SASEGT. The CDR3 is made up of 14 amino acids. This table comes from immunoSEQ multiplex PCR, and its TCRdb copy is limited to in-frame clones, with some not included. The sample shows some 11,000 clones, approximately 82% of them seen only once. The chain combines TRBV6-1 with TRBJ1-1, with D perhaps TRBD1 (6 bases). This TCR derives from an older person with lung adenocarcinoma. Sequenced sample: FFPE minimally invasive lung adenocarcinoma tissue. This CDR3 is CASRPTQRGTEAFF. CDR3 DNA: TGTGCCAGCAGGCCCACCCAGAGGGGGACTGAAGCTTTCTTT.